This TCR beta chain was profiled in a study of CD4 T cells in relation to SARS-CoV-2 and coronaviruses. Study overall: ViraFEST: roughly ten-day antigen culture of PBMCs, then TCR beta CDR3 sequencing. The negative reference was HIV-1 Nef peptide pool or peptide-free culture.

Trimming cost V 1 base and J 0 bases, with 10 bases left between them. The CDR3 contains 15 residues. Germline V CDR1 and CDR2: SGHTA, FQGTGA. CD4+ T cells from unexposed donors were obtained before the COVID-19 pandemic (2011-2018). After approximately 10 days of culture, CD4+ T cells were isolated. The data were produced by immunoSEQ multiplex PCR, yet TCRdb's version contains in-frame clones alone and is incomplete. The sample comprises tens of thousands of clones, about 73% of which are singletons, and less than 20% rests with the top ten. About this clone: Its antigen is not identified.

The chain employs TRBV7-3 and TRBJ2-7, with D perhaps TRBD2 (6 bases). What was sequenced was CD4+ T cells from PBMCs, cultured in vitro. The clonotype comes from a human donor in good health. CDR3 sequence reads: CASSLSGASSYEQYF. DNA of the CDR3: TGTGCCAGCAGCTTAAGCGGGGCGAGCTCCTACGAGCAGTACTTC.